The 28 T cell receptor beta chains below were found in one sample sequenced in a study of T-cell reconstitution after alpha-beta-depleted transplantation in children. Preparation of the TCRbeta library involved a method that used unique molecular identifiers. From the PCR reads, TCRdb called clonotypes with MiXCR, one entry per CDR3 protein. The table lists approximately 520,000 distinct CDR3 sequences, roughly 10% of them singletons. Specimen: PBMCs, mostly from graft donor cells, collected 180 days after TCRalphabeta/CD19-depleted stem cell transplant. The source of these receptors is a female patient aged 2 to 10 who had a stem cell transplant for aplastic anemia, so the T cells may come from the graft donor.

In its sample, this clonotype was seen many times. V gene TRBV29-1 combines with J gene TRBJ1-4; no reliable D call. The CDR3 length is 13 residues. V was clipped by 4 bases and J by 3 bases, with 9 bases between them. Looked up from germline, CDR1 is SQVTM and CDR2 is ANQGSEA. The CDR3 bases are TGCAGCGTTGTGGGGAGTTCTAATGAAAAACTGTTTTTT. It yields the protein CSVVGSSNEKLFF. The full variable domain, its missing parts supplied by reference TRBV29-1 and TRBJ1-4, is SAVISQKPSRDICQRGTSLTIQCQVDSQVTMMFWYRQQPGQSLTLIATANQGSEATYESGFVIDKFPISRPNLTFSTLTVSNMSPEDSSIYLCSVVGSSNEKLFFGSGTQLSVL.

There are a few counts of this clonotype. The rearrangement joins TRBV20-1 to TRBJ2-1, with 10 bases aligning to TRBD2. Germline loops: CDR1 DFQATT, CDR2 SNEGSKA (reference sequence). V gave up 3 bases and J gave up 2 bases; unmatched junction bases: 25. The CDR3 length is 22 residues. The CDR3 coding sequence is TGCAGTGCTAGTGGGGTTCTGTCCCTCTCCTTACTAGCGGGACTTCCCTACAATGAGCAGTTCTTC. Protein sequence: CSASGVLSLSLLAGLPYNEQFF.

The chain couples TRBV11-2 to TRBJ2-1; 10 positions match TRBD2. Germline values: CDR1 SGHAT, CDR2 FQNNGV. Germline trimming cut 5 bases from V and 4 bases from J; bases unmatched to any gene: 20. The CDR3 loop spans 20 amino acids. The CDR3 loop is CASSPPRTSGAPVPYNEQFF. In DNA form, the CDR3 reads TGTGCCAGCAGCCCCCCCCGGACTAGCGGAGCCCCCGTACCATACAATGAGCAGTTCTTC.

The table lists this clonotype with a few counts. This chain joins TRBV20-1 and TRBJ2-5, with D maybe TRBD2 (7 bases). CDR1 DFQATT and CDR2 SNEGSKA come from the germline V gene (reference sequence). There are 12 residues in the CDR3. Trimming shortened V by 8 bases and J by 4 bases, and 14 bases separated the two germline ends. The CDR3 coding sequence is TGCAGTTTGGGGGGGCGGGGAGAGACCCAGTACTTC. Its translation is CSLGGRGETQYF.

This clonotype was counted a few times. This sequence joins TRBV6-5 and TRBJ1-5; D may be TRBD1 (6 bases). Per germline, CDR1 MNHEY and CDR2 SVGAGI. With 5 bases removed from V and 6 bases from J, the gap between germline ends came to 23 bases. The CDR3 runs 17 residues. As DNA, the CDR3 is TGTGCCAGCAGTAGCCTTACCTGGGGAGGGGGGAGTCAGCCCCAGCATTTT. Protein product: CASSSLTWGGGSQPQHF.

The rearrangement links TRBV5-5 to TRBJ2-3; D may be TRBD2 (5 bases). CDR1 is SGHKS and CDR2 is YYEKEE in the germline V gene (reference sequence). The CDR3 extends over 16 amino acids. Trimming removed 4 bases at V and 0 bases at J, with 15 bases between. CDR3 protein: CASSPQARTSTDTQYF. Written as DNA, the CDR3 is TGTGCCAGCAGCCCCCAGGCGCGGACTAGCACAGATACGCAGTATTTT.

This sequence joins TRBV7-3 and TRBJ2-6; the D is unclear. This CDR3 is 13 amino acids long. Germline V gene lookup returns CDR1 SGHTA and CDR2 FQGTGA. The V end was cut by 6 bases, the J end by 4 bases, with 7 bases between. CDR3 sequence: CASRPFGANVLTF. In DNA, the CDR3 is TGTGCCAGCAGACCCTTCGGGGCCAACGTCCTGACTTTC. The variable domain in full, with the rest retrieved from reference TRBV7-3 and TRBJ2-6, is GAGVSQTPSNKVTEKGKYVELRCDPISGHTALYWYRQSLGQGPEFLIYFQGTGAADDSGLPNDRFFAVRPEGSVSTLKIQRTERGDSAVYLCASRPFGANVLTFGAGSRLTVL.

V is TRBV20-1 and J is TRBJ2-2; no firm D call. The V gene lost 6 bases and the J gene lost 5 bases, with 10 bases spanning the gap. The CDR3 is 12 amino acids. Germline V gene data show CDR1 as DFQATT and CDR2 as SNEGSKA (reference sequence). DNA for the CDR3: TGCAGTGCAAGGCCATTTACCGGGGAGCTGTTTTTT. It is translated as CSARPFTGELFF.

This clonotype was observed many times. The J gene is TRBJ1-2, the V gene TRBV5-1, with unresolved D. Germline V gene data show CDR1 as SGHRS and CDR2 as YFSETQ. This CDR3 region has 13 residues. V shed 0 bases and J shed 3 bases, with 6 bases lying between them. Here the CDR3 reads CASSLVGDYGYTF. CDR3 sequence (DNA): TGCGCCAGCAGCTTGGTGGGCGACTATGGCTACACCTTC.

This clonotype was seen a few times. The genes are TRBV5-1 and TRBJ1-5; D uncertain. The CDR3 runs to 15 residues. Trimming took 2 bases from V and 8 from J, leaving 17 bases between them. CDR1 and CDR2 (germline): SGHRS, YFSETQ. CDR3 amino acids: CASSFQDQPGKPQHF. The CDR3 DNA is TGCGCCAGCAGCTTCCAAGACCAACCGGGAAAGCCCCAGCATTTT. The variable domain in full, completed from reference TRBV5-1 and TRBJ1-5, reads KAGVTQTPRYLIKTRGQQVTLSCSPISGHRSVSWYQQTPGQGLQFLFEYFSETQRNKGNFPGRFSGRQFSNSRSEMNVSTLELGDSALYLCASSFQDQPGKPQHFGDGTRLSIL.

There are a few counts of this clonotype. This sequence joins TRBV4-3 and TRBJ1-4; possibly TRBD1 for D (5 bases). CDR3 length: 15 residues. CDR1 is LGHNA and CDR2 is YSLEER in the germline V gene. Between the trimmed V and J ends, which lost 4 bases and 0 bases, there was a span of 9 bases. CDR3 DNA sequence: TGCGCCAGCAGCCTTCGGGACTCAACTAATGAAAAACTGTTTTTT. It yields the protein CASSLRDSTNEKLFF.

This clonotype was detected ten times or more. The V gene is TRBV7-3, the J gene TRBJ2-1; 10 bases match TRBD2. Germline V CDR1 and CDR2: SGHTA, FQGTGA. The CDR3 is 16 residues long. Unmatched junction bases numbered 12, after V lost 4 bases and J lost 9 bases. In DNA, the CDR3 is TGTGCCAGCAGCTCCCGGGGGCTAGCGGGAGAGGCTGAGCAGTTCTTC. Residues: CASSSRGLAGEAEQFF.

The rearrangement joins TRBV20-1 to TRBJ2-3; 12 bases agree with TRBD2. The trim removed 4 bases at V and 6 bases at J, leaving 14 bases unmatched. This CDR3 contains 17 residues. Germline V gene data show CDR1 as DFQATT and CDR2 as SNEGSKA (reference sequence). CDR3 coding DNA: TGCAGTGCTAAGACCTCGGGACTAGCGGGCTACTTGGATACGCAGTATTTT. Translation gives CSAKTSGLAGYLDTQYF.

The sample holds a few counts of this clonotype. The chain combines TRBV4-1 with TRBJ2-5; 15 nucleotides match TRBD2. Germline V gene sequence: CDR1 MGHRA, CDR2 YSYEKL. This CDR3 has 17 residues. Trimming took 4 bases from V and 1 from J; bases not matched to a gene: 4. CDR3 loop: CASSRTSGRDLQETQYF. CDR3 coding DNA: TGCGCCAGCAGCCGGACTAGCGGGAGGGATCTCCAAGAGACCCAGTACTTC.

The V and J genes are TRBV2 and TRBJ2-7, with D perhaps matching TRBD2 (5 bases). The germline V and J ends were trimmed by 8 bases and 1 base, with 12 bases remaining between them. The germline V gene has CDR1 SNHLY and CDR2 FYNNEI. This CDR3 comprises 13 residues. The CDR3 nucleotides read TGTGCCAGCCGGAGGACTGCATCCTACGAGCAGTACGTC. Amino acids: CASRRTASYEQYV.

The V call is TRBV4-3, the J call TRBJ1-1; 7 nucleotides align to TRBD1. The CDR3 loop spans 14 amino acids. The germline CDR1 and CDR2 sequences are LGHNA and YSLEER. The V and J ends lost 4 bases and 4 bases, in that order; junction bases with no gene match: 6. DNA of the CDR3: TGCGCCAGCAGCCTGGGACAGAGGGGCACTGAAGCTTTCTTT. This sequence encodes CASSLGQRGTEAFF.

This clonotype was recorded many times. The CDR3 DNA is TGTGCCAGCGGGAGGAGCGGAGATACGCAGTATTTT. Encoded protein: CASGRSGDTQYF. V usage is TRBV7-2 and J usage is TRBJ2-3; tentative D call: TRBD2 (6 bases). Germline CDR1 is SGHTA and CDR2 is FQGNSA. Trimming stripped 8 bases from V and 5 bases from J, with 11 bases between. The CDR3 runs to 12 residues.

The chain is built from TRBV21-1 and TRBJ2-3; the table gives TRBD1 as D, unverified against the DNA. TRBV21-1 is flagged as a pseudogene. The CDR3 contains 16 residues. The DNA of the CDR3 is TGTGCCAGCAGCCTCCGGGACAGAGAAAGCACAGATACGCAGTATTTT. It yields the protein CASSLRDRESTDTQYF.

This clonotype was recorded at least ten times. J is TRBJ2-3 and V is TRBV28; unclear D gene. Trimming shortened V by 2 bases and J by 0 bases, and 6 bases separated the two germline ends. CDR1 and CDR2 from the germline V gene are MDHEN and SYDVKM. The CDR3 sequence is 14 residues long. For the CDR3, the DNA is TGTGCCAGCAGTTTAACACATAGCACAGATACGCAGTATTTT. Translated, it gives CASSLTHSTDTQYF. Combining the CDR3 with reference TRBV28 and TRBJ2-3 gives the whole variable domain DVKVTQSSRYLVKRTGEKVFLECVQDMDHENMFWYRQDPGLGLRLIYFSYDVKMKEKGDIPEGYSVSREKKERFSLILESASTNQTSMYLCASSLTHSTDTQYFGPGTRLTVL.

The chain joins TRBV12-3 or TRBV12-4 to TRBJ2-1; the D gene is possibly TRBD2 (5 bases). Between the trimmed V and J ends, which lost 7 bases and 6 bases, there was a span of 16 bases. This CDR3 is built from 14 residues. CDR3 nucleotides: TGTGCCAGCATACCCGCGGGTCTCTTCAATGAGCAGTTCTTC. Translated: CASIPAGLFNEQFF.

This clonotype was observed many times. The chain links TRBV4-2 to TRBJ1-1; a possible D gene is TRBD1 (5 bases). The CDR3 spans 17 residues. Per the germline V gene, CDR1 is LGHNA and CDR2 is YNFKEQ. V was cut by 0 bases and J by 4 bases, with 18 bases left in between. In DNA, the CDR3 is TGTGCCAGCAGCCAAGATCCAGGGCCGCTAGGAGCCACTGAAGCTTTCTTT. Protein sequence: CASSQDPGPLGATEAFF.

V is TRBV4-3 and J is TRBJ2-7; 11 bases match TRBD2. The CDR3 has 16 amino acids. V trimming: 3 bases; J trimming: 3 bases; junction bases outside the gene matches: 7. Germline assignment: CDR1 LGHNA and CDR2 YSLEER. CDR3 bases: TGCGCCAGCAGCCACGACGGGACTAGCGGATTCTACGAGCAGTACTTC. This translates into CASSHDGTSGFYEQYF.

This chain connects TRBV20-1 to TRBJ2-1, with D perhaps TRBD2 (6 bases). The CDR3 has 14 residues. The germline CDR1 and CDR2 sequences are DFQATT and SNEGSKA (reference sequence). V lost 5 bases to trimming and J lost 2 bases, with 13 bases between them. The CDR3 nucleotides read TGCAGTGCTGCGGGCGGGGAGGCCTACAATGAGCAGTTCTTC. Amino acids: CSAAGGEAYNEQFF.

In this sample, this clonotype turned up many times. This chain uses TRBV6-1 with TRBJ2-3; D uncertain. The CDR3 has 15 amino acids. Germline CDR1 reads MNHNS; CDR2 reads SASEGT. V was cut by 1 base and J by 2 bases, with 10 bases left in between. CDR3 coding DNA: TGTGCCAGCAGTGAAGAACAGCTACCCACAGATACGCAGTATTTT. Translating it yields CASSEEQLPTDTQYF.

This clonotype was picked up a small number of times. The chain is built from TRBV20-1 and TRBJ2-4; D unclear. Trimming took 8 bases from V and 1 from J, leaving 12 bases between them. This CDR3 region has 13 residues. The germline V gene encodes CDR1 DFQATT and CDR2 SNEGSKA (reference sequence). The CDR3, as DNA: TGCAGTACGTCCGTCGGGGCCAAAAACATTCAGTACTTC. Its translation: CSTSVGAKNIQYF.

The chain links TRBV9 to TRBJ2-1; 10 nucleotides align to TRBD2. Trimming took 3 bases from V and 8 from J; bases not matched to a gene: 23. The CDR3 contains 20 residues. CDR1 SGDLS and CDR2 YYNGEE come from the germline V gene. CDR3 loop: CASSDGRRRIPSGSSHEQFF. CDR3 coding DNA: TGTGCCAGCAGCGACGGACGGAGGAGAATACCTAGCGGGAGTTCTCATGAGCAGTTCTTC.

This clonotype was counted a few times. Here the CDR3 reads CASSLVTGGSYNEQFF. The CDR3, as DNA: TGTGCCAGCAGCTTGGTTACAGGGGGCTCCTACAATGAGCAGTTCTTC. The chain joins TRBV5-6 to TRBJ2-1; 8 nucleotides agree with TRBD1. The trim removed 0 bases at V and 0 bases at J, leaving 2 bases unmatched. Germline CDR1 and CDR2: SGHDT and YYEEEE. This CDR3 comprises 16 residues.

This rearrangement joins TRBV7-2 to TRBJ2-7; possible D gene TRBD2, 5 bases. The CDR3 runs 15 residues. CDR1 and CDR2 (germline): SGHTA, FQGNSA. V gave up 4 bases and J gave up 0 bases, with 13 bases separating them. The CDR3 DNA sequence: TGTGCCAGCAGCTGGTCCCAGCGGAGCTCCTACGAGCAGTACTTC. Protein: CASSWSQRSSYEQYF.